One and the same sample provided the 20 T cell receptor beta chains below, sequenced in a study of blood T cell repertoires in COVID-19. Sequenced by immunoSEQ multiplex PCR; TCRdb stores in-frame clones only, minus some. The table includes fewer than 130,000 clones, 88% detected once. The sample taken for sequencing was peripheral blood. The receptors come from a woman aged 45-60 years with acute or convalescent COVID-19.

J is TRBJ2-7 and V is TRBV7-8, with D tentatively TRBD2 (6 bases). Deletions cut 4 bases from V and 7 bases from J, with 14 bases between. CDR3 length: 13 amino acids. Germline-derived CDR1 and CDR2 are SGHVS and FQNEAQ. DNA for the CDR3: TGTGCCAGCAGCTCCTCCGTCCTAGCGGAGCAGTACTTC. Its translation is CASSSSVLAEQYF.

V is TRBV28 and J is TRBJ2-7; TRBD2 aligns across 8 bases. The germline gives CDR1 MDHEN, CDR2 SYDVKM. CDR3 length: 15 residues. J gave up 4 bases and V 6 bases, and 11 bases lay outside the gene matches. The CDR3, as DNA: TGTGCCAGCAGGACAACCGGGACTAGACCGTACGAGCAGTACTTC. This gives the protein CASRTTGTRPYEQYF.

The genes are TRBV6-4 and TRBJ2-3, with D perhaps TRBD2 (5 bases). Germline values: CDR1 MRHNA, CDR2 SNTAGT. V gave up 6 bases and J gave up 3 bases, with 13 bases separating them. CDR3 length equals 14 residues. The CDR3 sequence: CASRAWERTDTQYF. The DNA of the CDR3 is TGTGCCAGCAGGGCCTGGGAGAGGACAGATACGCAGTATTTT.

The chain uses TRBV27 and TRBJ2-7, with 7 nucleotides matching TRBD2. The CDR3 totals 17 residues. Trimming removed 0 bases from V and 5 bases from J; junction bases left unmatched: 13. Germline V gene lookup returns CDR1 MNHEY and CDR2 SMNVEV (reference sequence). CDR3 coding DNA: TGTGCCAGCAGTTTATCGATTCGGCAGGGAGGGCCCAACGAGCAGTACTTC. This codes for CASSLSIRQGGPNEQYF.

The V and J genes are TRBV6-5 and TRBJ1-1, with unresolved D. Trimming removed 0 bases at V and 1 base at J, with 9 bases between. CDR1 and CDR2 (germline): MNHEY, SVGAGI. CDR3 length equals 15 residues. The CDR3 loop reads CASSYSSPPNTEAFF. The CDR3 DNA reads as TGTGCCAGCAGTTACTCGAGCCCTCCGAACACTGAAGCTTTCTTT.

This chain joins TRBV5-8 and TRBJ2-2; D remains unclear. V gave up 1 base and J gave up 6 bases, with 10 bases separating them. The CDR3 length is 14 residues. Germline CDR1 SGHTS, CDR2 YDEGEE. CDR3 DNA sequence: TGTGCCAGCAGCTTGATTTCCCCTCCCGGGGAGCTGTTTTTT. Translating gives CASSLISPPGELFF.

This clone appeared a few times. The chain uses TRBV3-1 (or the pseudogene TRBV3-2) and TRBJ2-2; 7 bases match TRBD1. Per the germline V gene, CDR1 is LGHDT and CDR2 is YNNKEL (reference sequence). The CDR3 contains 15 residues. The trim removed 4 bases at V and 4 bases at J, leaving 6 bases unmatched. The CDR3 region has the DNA TGTGCCAGCAGCCGACGACAGGGTACCACCGGGGAGCTGTTTTTT. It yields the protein CASSRRQGTTGELFF.

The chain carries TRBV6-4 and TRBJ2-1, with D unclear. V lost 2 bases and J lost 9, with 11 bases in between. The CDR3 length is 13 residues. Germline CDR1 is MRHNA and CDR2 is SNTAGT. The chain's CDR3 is CASSDMERGEQFF. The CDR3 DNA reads TGTGCCAGCAGTGACATGGAGCGTGGTGAGCAGTTCTTC.

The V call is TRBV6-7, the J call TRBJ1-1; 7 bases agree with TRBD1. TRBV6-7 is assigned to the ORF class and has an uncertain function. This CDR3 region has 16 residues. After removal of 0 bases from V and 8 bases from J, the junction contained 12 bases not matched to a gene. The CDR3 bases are TGTGCCAGCAGTTACTCGATAGGCAGGGGGTATGTCGAAGCTTTCTTT. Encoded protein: CASSYSIGRGYVEAFF.

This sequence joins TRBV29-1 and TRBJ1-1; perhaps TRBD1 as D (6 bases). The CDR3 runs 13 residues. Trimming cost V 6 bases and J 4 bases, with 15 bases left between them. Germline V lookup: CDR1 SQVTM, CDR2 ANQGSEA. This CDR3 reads CSVGRGVGTEAFF. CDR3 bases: TGCAGCGTAGGCAGGGGTGTCGGCACTGAAGCTTTCTTT.

Here the CDR3 reads CASSQVRREGTEAFF. The CDR3, as DNA: TGTGCCAGCAGCCAAGTGCGCAGGGAGGGGACTGAAGCTTTCTTT. The chain recombines TRBV3-1 (or the pseudogene TRBV3-2) with TRBJ1-1; tentative D call: TRBD1 (5 bases). The V end lost 1 base, the J end lost 5 bases, and 14 bases lay between the germline ends. The CDR3 runs 15 residues. CDR1 and CDR2 from the germline V gene are LGHDT and YNNKEL (reference sequence).

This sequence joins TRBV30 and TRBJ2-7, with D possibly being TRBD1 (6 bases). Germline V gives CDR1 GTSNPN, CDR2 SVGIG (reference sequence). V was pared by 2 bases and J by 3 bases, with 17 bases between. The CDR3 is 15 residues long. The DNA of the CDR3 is TGTGCCTGGAGTCCAGGTACAGGGTTATTCTACGAGCAGTACTTC. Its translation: CAWSPGTGLFYEQYF.

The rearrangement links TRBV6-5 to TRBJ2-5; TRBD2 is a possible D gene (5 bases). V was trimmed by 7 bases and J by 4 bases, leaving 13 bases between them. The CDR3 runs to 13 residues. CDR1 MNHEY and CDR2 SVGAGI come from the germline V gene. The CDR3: CASTGRRAETQYF. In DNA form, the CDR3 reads TGTGCCAGCACGGGGAGACGGGCAGAGACCCAGTACTTC.

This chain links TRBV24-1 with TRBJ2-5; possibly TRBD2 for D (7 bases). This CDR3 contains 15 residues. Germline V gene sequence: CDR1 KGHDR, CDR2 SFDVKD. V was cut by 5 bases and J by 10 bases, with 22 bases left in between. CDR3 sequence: CATSAQGGGVGGQYF. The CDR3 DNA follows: TGTGCCACCAGTGCCCAGGGAGGGGGAGTAGGGGGCCAGTACTTC.

The chain's CDR3 is CASSLDVRGGYNEQFF. The CDR3 DNA sequence: TGTGCCAGCAGCTTGGATGTCCGGGGGGGTTACAATGAGCAGTTCTTC. The rearrangement uses TRBV5-5 and TRBJ2-1, with 8 bases aligning to TRBD2. The trim removed 0 bases at V and 4 bases at J, leaving 6 bases unmatched. The germline CDR1 and CDR2 sequences are SGHKS and YYEKEE (reference sequence). The CDR3 is 16 residues long.

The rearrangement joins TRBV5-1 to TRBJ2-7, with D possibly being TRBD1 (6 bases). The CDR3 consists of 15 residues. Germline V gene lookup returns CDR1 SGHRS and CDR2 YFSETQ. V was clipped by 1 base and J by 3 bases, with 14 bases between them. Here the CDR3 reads CASSLSGQTYYEQYF. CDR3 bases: TGCGCCAGCAGCTTGTCAGGACAGACCTACTACGAGCAGTACTTC.

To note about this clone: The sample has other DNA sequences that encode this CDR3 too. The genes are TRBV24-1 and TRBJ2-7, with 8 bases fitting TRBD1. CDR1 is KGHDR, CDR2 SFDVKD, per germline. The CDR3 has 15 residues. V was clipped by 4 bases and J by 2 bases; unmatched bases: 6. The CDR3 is CATSDPRDRTYEQYF. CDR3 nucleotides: TGTGCCACCAGTGACCCTCGGGACAGGACCTACGAGCAGTACTTC.

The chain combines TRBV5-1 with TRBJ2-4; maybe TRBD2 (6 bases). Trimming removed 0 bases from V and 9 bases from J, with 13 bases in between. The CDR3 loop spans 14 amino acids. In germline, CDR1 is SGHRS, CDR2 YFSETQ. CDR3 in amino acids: CASSLDGGEGIQYF. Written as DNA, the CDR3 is TGCGCCAGCAGCTTGGACGGAGGGGAAGGCATTCAGTACTTC.

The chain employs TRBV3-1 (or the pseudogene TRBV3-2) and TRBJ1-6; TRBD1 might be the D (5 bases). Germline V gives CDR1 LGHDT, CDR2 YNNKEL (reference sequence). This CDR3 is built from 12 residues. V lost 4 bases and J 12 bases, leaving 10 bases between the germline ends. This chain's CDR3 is CASSRAQEPLHF. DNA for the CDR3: TGTGCCAGCAGCCGGGCACAGGAACCCCTCCACTTT.

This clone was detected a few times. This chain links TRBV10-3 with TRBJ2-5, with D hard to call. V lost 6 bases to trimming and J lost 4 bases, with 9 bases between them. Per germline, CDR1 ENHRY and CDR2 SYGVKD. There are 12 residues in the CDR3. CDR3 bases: TGTGCCATCAGAGACGAGGTAGAGACCCAGTACTTC. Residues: CAIRDEVETQYF.